A single sample gave rise to the 25 T cell receptor beta chains below, sequenced in a study of T cell responses to AZD1222 COVID-19 vaccine. TCRdb's copy holds only in-frame clones and misses some; the assay was immunoSEQ multiplex PCR. Of 150,000 to 200,000 clones listed, 94% are singletons. Material: peripheral blood, obtained on day 0 of AZD1222 vaccination. The receptors were sampled from an adult in good health.

The chain joins TRBV15 to TRBJ1-4, with TRBD1 identical over 10 bases. This CDR3 comprises 15 residues. Germline CDR1 LNHNV, CDR2 YYDKDF (reference sequence). J gave up 8 bases and V 4 bases, and 7 bases lay outside the gene matches. As DNA, the CDR3 is TGTGCCACCAGCACTGGACAGGGGGGAATCGAAAAACTGTTTTTT. Translation: CATSTGQGGIEKLFF.

This chain joins TRBV28 and TRBJ1-5; D may be TRBD1 (6 bases). The CDR3 consists of 14 residues. V was trimmed by 9 bases and J by 6 bases, leaving 18 bases between them. CDR1 and CDR2 from the germline V gene are MDHEN and SYDVKM. The CDR3 spells CASGGGGRSQPQHF. DNA of the CDR3: TGTGCCAGTGGGGGCGGGGGGCGAAGTCAGCCCCAGCATTTT.

The CDR3 region has the DNA TGTGCCAGCAGCCAAGATTCCGGGACTAACTATGGCTACACCTTC. It yields the protein CASSQDSGTNYGYTF. The chain employs TRBV4-2 and TRBJ1-2; D remains ambiguous. The germline gives CDR1 LGHNA, CDR2 YNFKEQ. V lost 0 bases and J lost 0, with 8 bases in between. The CDR3 covers 15 residues.

The V gene is TRBV7-6, the J gene TRBJ1-5, with TRBD1 identical over 7 bases. The CDR3 is made up of 17 amino acids. Germline V gene lookup returns CDR1 SGHVS and CDR2 FNYEAQ. V dropped 1 base and J dropped 5; count of bases not matched to a gene: 11. The CDR3 is CASSLGITGATDQPQHF. The CDR3 nucleotides are TGTGCCAGCAGCTTAGGGATAACAGGGGCTACCGATCAGCCCCAGCATTTT.

The chain carries TRBV28 and TRBJ1-5, with TRBD1 identical over 7 bases. Per the germline V gene, CDR1 is MDHEN and CDR2 is SYDVKM. V shed 2 bases and J 5 bases; nucleotides not matched to a gene: 3. The CDR3 has 14 residues. The DNA of the CDR3 is TGTGCCAGCAGTTTAGGGACAGATTATCAGCCCCAGCATTTT. It is translated as CASSLGTDYQPQHF.

V is TRBV6-5 and J is TRBJ2-1; D may be TRBD2 (5 bases). V lost 8 bases and J lost 6, with 8 bases in between. Per germline, CDR1 MNHEY and CDR2 SVGAGI. CDR3 length: 11 amino acids. The DNA of the CDR3 is TGTGCCAGCGGACTGATCAATGAGCAGTTCTTC. Amino acid sequence: CASGLINEQFF.

The chain recombines TRBV27 with TRBJ2-3; 11 bases are shared with TRBD2. The germline gives CDR1 MNHEY, CDR2 SMNVEV (reference sequence). With V trimmed by 1 base and J by 1 base, 4 bases remained unmatched. The CDR3 has 17 residues. CDR3 in amino acids: CASSLYPGLAGTDTQYF. The CDR3, as DNA: TGTGCCAGCAGTTTATACCCGGGACTAGCGGGCACAGATACGCAGTATTTT.

The rearrangement uses TRBV27 and TRBJ2-6; 9 positions agree with TRBD1. Germline-derived CDR1 and CDR2 are MNHEY and SMNVEV (reference sequence). The CDR3 is 21 residues long. V was pared by 3 bases and J by 2 bases, with 17 bases of the junction left unmatched. CDR3 protein: CASSFGAFWRQGGAGANVLTF. The CDR3 nucleotides read TGTGCCAGCAGTTTCGGGGCTTTTTGGAGACAGGGGGGGGCTGGGGCCAACGTCCTGACTTTC.

V and J are TRBV5-1 and TRBJ2-1, with TRBD2 identical over 8 bases. This CDR3 has 14 amino acids. V lost 2 bases to trimming and J lost 6 bases; unmatched junction nucleotides: 4. Germline V gives CDR1 SGHRS, CDR2 YFSETQ. The CDR3 reads CASSLTGRANEQFF. The CDR3 bases are TGCGCCAGCAGCTTAACCGGGAGGGCCAATGAGCAGTTCTTC.

The chain combines TRBV11-3 with TRBJ2-1; 12 positions agree with TRBD2. CDR3 length: 20 residues. V lost 2 bases to trimming and J lost 1 base; unmatched junction nucleotides: 12. Germline V CDR1 and CDR2: SGHNT, YENEEA. The CDR3 is CASSLSISLAGGDSYNEQFF. The CDR3 coding sequence is TGTGCCAGCAGCTTAAGCATTTCTCTAGCGGGAGGGGATTCCTACAATGAGCAGTTCTTC.

V gene TRBV19 combines with J gene TRBJ1-1; 7 bases align to TRBD1. V lost 5 bases, J lost 4 bases, and 4 bases stayed unmatched. The germline CDR1 and CDR2 sequences are LNHDA and SQIVND (reference sequence). The CDR3 totals 13 residues. The CDR3 protein is CASSATGFTEAFF. As DNA, the CDR3 is TGTGCCAGTAGTGCGACAGGGTTCACTGAAGCTTTCTTT.

V usage is TRBV18 and J usage is TRBJ1-1, with D possibly TRBD1 on 5 matching bases. The CDR3 covers 13 residues. Germline lookup yields CDR1 KGHSH and CDR2 LQKENI. The V end was cut by 3 bases, the J end by 2 bases, with 7 bases between. CDR3 nucleotides: TGTGCCAGCTCACCGGACACCAACACTGAAGCTTTCTTT. It yields the protein CASSPDTNTEAFF.

The V and J genes are TRBV7-9 and TRBJ2-2, with TRBD1 matching 9 bases. Germline V lookup: CDR1 SEHNR, CDR2 FQNEAQ (reference sequence). The CDR3 is made up of 18 amino acids. The junction had 9 bases not matched to a gene; V was cut back by 3 bases and J by 1 base. In DNA form, the CDR3 reads TGTGCCAGCAGCTTTACGGCCGGGACAGGGCTGAACACCGGGGAGCTGTTTTTT. Protein sequence: CASSFTAGTGLNTGELFF. Drawing the rest from reference TRBV7-9 and TRBJ2-2, the complete variable domain is DTGVSQNPRHKITKRGQNVTFRCDPISEHNRLYWYRQTLGQGPEFLTYFQNEAQLEKSRLLSDRFSAERPKGSFSTLEIQRTEQGDSAMYLCASSFTAGTGLNTGELFFGEGSRLTVL.

The V and J genes are TRBV24-1 and TRBJ1-5; 7 nucleotides align to TRBD1. The CDR3 has 13 residues. The germline V gene has CDR1 KGHDR and CDR2 SFDVKD. With 7 bases clipped from V and 7 bases from J, the junction kept 6 bases outside the gene matches. The CDR3 loop reads CATRPTGVQPQHF. DNA of the CDR3: TGTGCCACCAGGCCCACAGGGGTACAGCCCCAGCATTTT.

This rearrangement joins TRBV6-5 to TRBJ1-1; D call uncertain. The V and J ends lost 4 bases and 4 bases respectively, with 19 bases between them. The CDR3 length is 16 residues. Germline V CDR1 and CDR2: MNHEY, SVGAGI. CDR3 DNA sequence: TGTGCCAGCAGTTCTGCTCTGAAGTTCGTATCCACTGAAGCTTTCTTT. Protein: CASSSALKFVSTEAFF.

This clone was seen only a few times. The CDR3 protein is CASSEGTSGFYEQYF. As DNA, the CDR3 is TGTGCCAGCAGCGAGGGGACTAGCGGGTTCTACGAGCAGTACTTC. The rearrangement uses TRBV9 and TRBJ2-7; TRBD2 matches 12 bases. Germline loops: CDR1 SGDLS, CDR2 YYNGEE. This CDR3 has 15 amino acids. Losses at the gene ends were 3 bases for V and 3 bases for J; bases not matched to a gene: 4.

V usage is TRBV10-3 and J usage is TRBJ1-2; perhaps TRBD1 as D (6 bases). Germline lookup yields CDR1 ENHRY and CDR2 SYGVKD. The CDR3 sequence is 13 residues long. Deletions cut 8 bases from V and 7 bases from J, with 17 bases between. This chain's CDR3 is CAIAELQGSGYTF. The CDR3 nucleotides read TGTGCCATCGCAGAATTACAGGGAAGTGGCTACACCTTC.

This rearrangement joins TRBV4-1 to TRBJ1-6; no firm D call. Looked up from germline, CDR1 is MGHRA and CDR2 is YSYEKL. The CDR3 sequence is 14 residues long. V gave up 0 bases and J gave up 9 bases, with 9 bases separating them. DNA of the CDR3: TGCGCCAGCAGCCAAGAAGAGGGCTTTTCACCCCTCCACTTT. It yields the protein CASSQEEGFSPLHF.

This chain connects TRBV19 to TRBJ1-5; tentatively, D is TRBD1 (6 bases). The V gene's germline CDR1 is LNHDA and CDR2 SQIVND (reference sequence). Trimming stripped 6 bases from V and 0 bases from J, with 9 bases between. The CDR3 runs 14 residues. The CDR3 DNA sequence: TGTGCCAGTAGAGGGGGTTATAGCAATCAGCCCCAGCATTTT. It codes for CASRGGYSNQPQHF. Full variable domain (missing parts from reference TRBV19 and TRBJ1-5): DGGITQSPKYLFRKEGQNVTLSCEQNLNHDAMYWYRQDPGQGLRLIYYSQIVNDFQKGDIAEGYSVSREKKESFPLTVTSAQKNPTAFYLCASRGGYSNQPQHFGDGTRLSIL.

The chain uses TRBV15 and TRBJ2-2, with TRBD2 identical over 11 bases. CDR3 length: 16 residues. V lost 1 base and J lost 6; bases outside the gene matches: 4. The germline V gene has CDR1 LNHNV and CDR2 YYDKDF (reference sequence). Here the CDR3 DNA reads TGTGCCACCAGCAGAGGTGATAGCGGGAGGGCCGGGGAGCTGTTTTTT. Translation: CATSRGDSGRAGELFF.

The gene calls are TRBV28 and TRBJ2-2, with TRBD2 as a possible D gene (5 bases). The V gene's germline CDR1 is MDHEN and CDR2 SYDVKM. V lost 5 bases, J lost 0 bases, and 13 bases lay in between. The CDR3 spans 16 residues. The CDR3 DNA sequence: TGTGCCAGCAGTCCTTGGAGAGGGTCGAACACCGGGGAGCTGTTTTTT. Protein product: CASSPWRGSNTGELFF.

The CDR3, as DNA: TGTGCCAGCAGTCATGGGACAGCTGCCTCTGGAAACACCATATATTTT. Translation: CASSHGTAASGNTIYF. J is TRBJ1-3 and V is TRBV27; 7 nucleotides line up with TRBD1. CDR3 length equals 16 residues. Germline CDR1 and CDR2: MNHEY and SMNVEV (reference sequence). Losses at the gene ends were 5 bases for V and 0 bases for J; bases not matched to a gene: 7.

CDR3 loop: CASSPDRVGGYTF. As DNA, the CDR3 is TGCGCCAGCAGTCCCGACAGGGTGGGAGGCTACACCTTC. This chain links TRBV10-1 with TRBJ1-2; 7 positions agree with TRBD1. This CDR3 comprises 13 residues. With 5 bases clipped from V and 8 bases from J, the junction kept 8 bases outside the gene matches. Germline CDR1 WNHNN, CDR2 SYGVQD (reference sequence).

This clone is medium-sized. The chain couples TRBV23-1 to TRBJ1-2; no firm D call. TRBV23-1 belongs to the ORF category, with a function that is uncertain. This CDR3 is built from 16 residues. Trimming left V 0 bases short and J 3 bases short, with 14 bases between. CDR3 in DNA: TGCGCCAGCAGTCAATCGAGAAGGTTCGGGTACTATGGCTACACCTTC. Protein sequence: CASSQSRRFGYYGYTF.

This clone was seen just once. This chain links TRBV6-2 or TRBV6-3 with TRBJ1-5; D gene ambiguous. Trimming left V 2 bases short and J 8 bases short, with 10 bases between. The CDR3 runs to 13 residues. Germline CDR1 is MNHEY and CDR2 is SVGEGT. CDR3 nucleotide sequence: TGTGCCAGCAGTTACCCCTTGGTTAAGCCCCAGCATTTT. It yields the protein CASSYPLVKPQHF.